The 2 T cell receptor beta chains listed next were all sequenced from one sample in a study of shared clonotypes between healthy human individuals (dated by TCRdb to about 2020). Library construction relied on the immunoSEQ multiplex PCR assay. TCRdb provides this immuneACCESS table in a form limited to in-frame rearrangements. Some clones are lacking; in checked studies, under half of them reflect an unresolved V gene, and why the rest are absent is not known. Recorded for this sample are some 2.1 million clones; 85% to 95% of them occurred a single time. Of the sample, 0.13% is held by the ten largest clones. The sample taken for sequencing was naive CD4+ T cells sorted from blood. In the paper's terms, the cell subset or site label means: CD45RA+ positively selected. Receptors originate from a man aged 18 to 30 in good health.

The genes are TRBV15 and TRBJ1-2; D gene unclear. Trimming shortened V by 0 bases and J by 2 bases, and 7 bases separated the two germline ends. CDR3 length: 14 residues. CDR1 and CDR2 from the germline V gene are LNHNV and YYDKDF (reference sequence). The CDR3 bases are TGTGCCACCAGCAGAGAACCCGTGAACTATGGCTACACCTTC. Its protein is CATSREPVNYGYTF. Filled out from reference TRBV15 and TRBJ1-2, the complete variable domain reads DAMVIQNPRYQVTQFGKPVTLSCSQTLNHNVMYWYQQKSSQAPKLLFHYYDKDFNNEADTPDNFQSRRPNTSFCFLDIRSPGLGDTAMYLCATSREPVNYGYTFGSGTRLTVV.

The chain is built from TRBV9 and TRBJ1-2; TRBD1 might be the D (6 bases). Germline loops: CDR1 SGDLS, CDR2 YYNGEE. V was cut by 4 bases and J by 7 bases, with 17 bases left in between. This CDR3 region has 14 residues. CDR3 coding DNA: TGTGCCAGCAGCCCGAACGGGGGGGCGGGTGGCTACACCTTC. This codes for CASSPNGGAGGYTF.